This T cell receptor (beta chain) was captured by sequencing in a study of T cell repertoires in cytomegalovirus infection. Study-level information: An indication of both CMV infection and matching HLA type came from public TCR beta signatures. Study-wide points: Summed public TCR beta family frequency identified CMV carriers bearing the relevant HLA. The response measured ex vivo was dominated by TCR beta clonotypes (HLA-C-restricted and CMV-specific).

This clonotype was seen more than once but under ten times. Its antigen is undetermined. MiXCR, applied by TCRdb to the reads, yields one record per CDR3 protein. The sample lists 180,000 or so distinct CDR3 sequences; about 18% were seen once. Between the trimmed V and J ends, which lost 2 bases and 0 bases, there was a span of 12 bases. Germline V gene data show CDR1 as MNHEY and CDR2 as SVGAGI. This CDR3 has 16 amino acids. Sequenced input: CD8+ T cells from PBMCs. The rearrangement uses TRBV6-5 and TRBJ2-3; D possibly matches TRBD1 or TRBD2 (7 bases each). The sequence was collected from a human donor in good health (CMV status not recorded). Some clones in this sample may be carry-over from other donors' samples. The CDR3 here is CASSYQQGGSTDTQYF. The CDR3 coding sequence is TGTGCCAGCAGTTACCAGCAGGGGGGGAGCACAGATACGCAGTATTTT.